Each of the 28 T cell receptor beta chains below was sequenced from the same sample in a study of CD8 T cells in Susac syndrome. Reverse transcription of 0.5 to 1 ug RNA was carried out with random hexamers. TCRdb processed the immunoSEQ multiplex PCR reads anew with MiXCR; each CDR3 protein has one entry. The table has about 130,000 distinct CDR3 sequences, over 85% seen once; the top ten hold 0.2% to 0.25%. The material sequenced was CD8+ T cells from PBMCs. The receptors shown here come from a human donor with Susac syndrome.

J is TRBJ2-7 and V is TRBV6-1, with a tentative D call TRBD1 (6 bases). The CDR3 is 15 amino acids. Germline V gives CDR1 MNHNS, CDR2 SASEGT. V was cut by 3 bases and J by 3 bases, with 15 bases left in between. CDR3 sequence (DNA): TGTGCCAGCAGTGAGGGTCAGGGGCCAGGCTACGAGCAGTACTTC. Translation: CASSEGQGPGYEQYF.

The chain combines TRBV29-1 with TRBJ1-2; 7 positions match TRBD1. The J segment lost 1 base and the V segment lost 6 bases, leaving 5 bases of the junction unmatched. Germline V gene lookup returns CDR1 SQVTM and CDR2 ANQGSEA. The CDR3 length is 13 residues. CDR3 sequence: CSVKTGLNYGYTF. CDR3 nucleotides: TGCAGCGTAAAGACAGGGCTTAACTATGGCTACACCTTC. The whole variable domain, remainder taken from reference TRBV29-1 and TRBJ1-2, is SAVISQKPSRDICQRGTSLTIQCQVDSQVTMMFWYRQQPGQSLTLIATANQGSEATYESGFVIDKFPISRPNLTFSTLTVSNMSPEDSSIYLCSVKTGLNYGYTFGSGTRLTVV.

The V call is TRBV5-6, the J call TRBJ2-7; D is unresolved. V was pared by 4 bases and J by 3 bases, with 17 bases between. CDR3 length: 15 amino acids. The germline gives CDR1 SGHDT, CDR2 YYEEEE. CDR3 sequence (DNA): TGTGCCAGCAGCGCCCTCGGGTCCAGTCACTACGAGCAGTACTTC. Protein sequence: CASSALGSSHYEQYF.

The chain has TRBV6-5 and TRBJ2-7; possibly TRBD2 for D (5 bases). V lost 6 bases, J lost 6 bases, and 12 bases lay in between. CDR1 MNHEY and CDR2 SVGAGI come from the germline V gene. This CDR3 region has 12 residues. CDR3 protein: CASSPGKAEQYF. CDR3 nucleotides: TGTGCCAGCAGCCCCGGGAAGGCCGAGCAGTACTTC.

The V gene is TRBV7-9, the J gene TRBJ1-1; D uncertain. The CDR3 covers 12 residues. CDR1 and CDR2 (germline): SEHNR, FQNEAQ (reference sequence). V shed 3 bases and J shed 7 bases, with 9 bases lying between them. The CDR3 DNA reads TGTGCCAGCAGCTTGATGGTTATTGAAGCTTTCTTT. It is translated as CASSLMVIEAFF.

The chain is built from TRBV7-9 and TRBJ2-7, with D possibly TRBD1 on 7 matching bases. The V and J ends lost 5 bases and 4 bases respectively, with 18 bases between them. This CDR3 contains 15 residues. Germline V gives CDR1 SEHNR, CDR2 FQNEAQ (reference sequence). The CDR3, as DNA: TGTGCCAGCAGCCCAGGGGCGGGACAGTTATACGAGCAGTACTTC. This encodes CASSPGAGQLYEQYF.

This rearrangement joins TRBV6-5 to TRBJ1-5; 7 bases align to TRBD1. This CDR3 has 15 amino acids. The V gene end was trimmed by 6 bases and the J gene end by 8 bases; junction bases not matched to a gene: 13. Germline V gene sequence: CDR1 MNHEY, CDR2 SVGAGI. CDR3 nucleotides: TGTGCCAGCAGGCCTGGGACAGTGGGCAGGGAGCCCCAGCATTTT. It is translated as CASRPGTVGREPQHF.

This clonotype was picked up one time. The chain carries TRBV9 and TRBJ2-5; D gene unclear. The CDR3 loop spans 12 amino acids. Germline V gene data show CDR1 as SGDLS and CDR2 as YYNGEE. The V and J ends lost 0 bases and 4 bases respectively, with 4 bases between them. CDR3 region: CASSVERETQYF. CDR3 DNA sequence: TGTGCCAGCAGCGTAGAAAGAGAGACCCAGTACTTC.

J is TRBJ2-7 and V is TRBV2; D gene uncertain. The germline V gene has CDR1 SNHLY and CDR2 FYNNEI. The CDR3 extends over 14 amino acids. V was trimmed by 2 bases and J by 2 bases, leaving 10 bases between them. CDR3 coding DNA: TGTGCCAGCAGTGAAACGGGCCCCACCTACGAGCAGTACTTC. Translated: CASSETGPTYEQYF. Based on the CDR3 plus reference TRBV2 and TRBJ2-7, the full variable domain is EPEVTQTPSHQVTQMGQEVILRCVPISNHLYFYWYRQILGQKVEFLVSFYNNEISEKSEIFDDQFSVERPDGSNFTLKIRSTKLEDSAMYFCASSETGPTYEQYFGPGTRLTVT.

The chain links TRBV7-9 to TRBJ2-3; D is uncertain. With 5 bases removed from V and 0 bases from J, the gap between germline ends came to 15 bases. This CDR3 contains 16 residues. Germline-derived CDR1 and CDR2 are SEHNR and FQNEAQ (reference sequence). The CDR3 is CASSPPGATSTDTQYF. The CDR3 DNA is TGTGCCAGCAGCCCCCCAGGCGCTACTAGCACAGATACGCAGTATTTT. The complete variable domain, with remaining parts taken from reference TRBV7-9 and TRBJ2-3, reads DTGVSQNPRHKITKRGQNVTFRCDPISEHNRLYWYRQTLGQGPEFLTYFQNEAQLEKSRLLSDRFSAERPKGSFSTLEIQRTEQGDSAMYLCASSPPGATSTDTQYFGPGTRLTVL.

The chain carries TRBV4-1 and TRBJ1-5; D gene unclear. Trimming took 4 bases from V and 1 from J, leaving 11 bases between them. Germline CDR1 reads MGHRA; CDR2 reads YSYEKL. This CDR3 is 15 amino acids long. The CDR3 bases are TGCGCCAGCAGCCCCCGGGGAACGAGCAATCAGCCCCAGCATTTT. Its translation is CASSPRGTSNQPQHF.

The chain combines TRBV20-1 with TRBJ2-7, with 10 bases aligning to TRBD2. This CDR3 is 15 amino acids long. Trimming removed 5 bases from V and 5 bases from J; junction bases left unmatched: 12. Per germline, CDR1 DFQATT and CDR2 SNEGSKA (reference sequence). The CDR3 sequence: CSAGVERGGYHEQYF. DNA of the CDR3: TGCAGTGCTGGGGTCGAGCGGGGGGGCTACCACGAGCAGTACTTC.

The rearrangement joins TRBV12-3 or TRBV12-4 to TRBJ2-5; 10 nucleotides line up with TRBD2. Trimming removed 6 bases from V and 0 bases from J; junction bases left unmatched: 4. This CDR3 region has 15 residues. The CDR3 reads CASRPGLADQETQYF. The DNA for the CDR3 is TGTGCCAGCAGACCTGGACTAGCGGACCAAGAGACCCAGTACTTC.

V and J are TRBV12-3 or TRBV12-4 and TRBJ2-4; 7 bases map to TRBD2. The CDR3 consists of 14 residues. The V and J ends lost 6 bases and 0 bases, in that order; junction bases with no gene match: 2. CDR3 coding DNA: TGTGCCAGCAGCGGGGGGATAGCCAAAAACATTCAGTACTTC. This codes for CASSGGIAKNIQYF.

Only one count was recorded for this clonotype. The chain combines TRBV30 with TRBJ1-1; 9 nucleotides align to TRBD1. Germline V gives CDR1 GTSNPN, CDR2 SVGIG (reference sequence). The V gene end was trimmed by 4 bases and the J gene end by 5 bases; junction bases not matched to a gene: 8. The CDR3 covers 14 residues. The CDR3 protein is CAWNLQGAHTEAFF. The CDR3 region has the DNA TGTGCCTGGAACTTACAGGGGGCGCATACTGAAGCTTTCTTT. Variable domain in full (rest from reference TRBV30 and TRBJ1-1): SQTIHQWPATLVQPVGSPLSLECTVEGTSNPNLYWYRQAAGRGLQLLFYSVGIGQISSEVPQNLSASRPQDRQFILSSKKLLLSDSGFYLCAWNLQGAHTEAFFGQGTRLTVV.

This sequence joins TRBV30 and TRBJ2-3; D remains ambiguous. Trimming left V 3 bases short and J 6 bases short, with 13 bases between. CDR1 is GTSNPN and CDR2 is SVGIG in the germline V gene (reference sequence). The CDR3 is made up of 13 amino acids. As DNA, the CDR3 is TGTGCCTGGAGGACGCTGGGCCTGGATACGCAGTATTTT. Protein: CAWRTLGLDTQYF.

The chain joins TRBV15 to TRBJ2-5, with TRBD2 matching 9 bases. V was clipped by 0 bases and J by 0 bases; unmatched bases: 8. CDR1 is LNHNV, CDR2 YYDKDF, per germline (reference sequence). The CDR3 is 18 residues long. The CDR3 sequence is CATSRDPISGGNQETQYF. In nucleotides, the CDR3 is TGTGCCACCAGCAGAGATCCCATTAGCGGGGGTAACCAAGAGACCCAGTACTTC.

V usage is TRBV20-1 and J usage is TRBJ2-1; TRBD2 aligns across 8 bases. CDR3 size: 16 residues. Per the germline V gene, CDR1 is DFQATT and CDR2 is SNEGSKA (reference sequence). V lost 3 bases to trimming and J lost 1 base; unmatched junction nucleotides: 8. CDR3 sequence reads: CSASISGGRSYNEQFF. CDR3 bases: TGCAGTGCTAGTATATCGGGGGGGCGTTCCTACAATGAGCAGTTCTTC.

The J gene is TRBJ1-2, the V gene TRBV10-3, with 9 bases aligning to TRBD1. V gave up 2 bases and J gave up 6 bases; unmatched junction bases: 7. This CDR3 contains 15 residues. CDR1 and CDR2 from the germline V gene are ENHRY and SYGVKD. The CDR3 reads CAISEPDRGSDGYTF. The CDR3 nucleotides read TGTGCCATCAGTGAGCCGGACAGGGGAAGCGATGGCTACACCTTC.

The chain has TRBV7-9 and TRBJ2-7, with 8 bases identical to TRBD2. Trimming at V came to 3 bases and at J to 5 bases, leaving 9 bases not matched to a gene. The CDR3 consists of 15 residues. Looked up from germline, CDR1 is SEHNR and CDR2 is FQNEAQ (reference sequence). The CDR3 protein is CASSFLRAGAHEQYF. The CDR3 DNA reads as TGTGCCAGCAGCTTCCTACGAGCGGGAGCCCACGAGCAGTACTTC.

This clonotype was seen once. This rearrangement joins TRBV19 to TRBJ2-7; maybe TRBD2 (7 bases). CDR1 LNHDA and CDR2 SQIVND come from the germline V gene (reference sequence). The CDR3 has 14 amino acids. The ends were cut back, 1 base at V and 6 bases at J, with 13 bases in the middle. CDR3 amino acids: CASSIGGGPGEQYF. Here the CDR3 DNA reads TGTGCCAGTAGTATAGGCGGGGGCCCCGGCGAGCAGTACTTC.

The J gene is TRBJ1-2, the V gene TRBV30; D gene uncertain. The length of the CDR3 is 14 residues. Germline assignment: CDR1 GTSNPN and CDR2 SVGIG (reference sequence). V dropped 4 bases and J dropped 4 bases, with 16 bases sitting between them. CDR3 in amino acids: CAWTEGRGLYGYTF. CDR3 DNA sequence: TGTGCCTGGACCGAGGGCCGCGGGCTCTATGGCTACACCTTC.

The rearrangement joins TRBV6-5 to TRBJ2-5, with a possible D match to TRBD1 (5 bases). V lost 5 bases to trimming and J lost 1 base, with 11 bases between them. This CDR3 has 14 amino acids. The germline CDR1 and CDR2 sequences are MNHEY and SVGAGI. DNA for the CDR3: TGTGCCAGCAGTCACGAAGGGGTCCAAGAGACCCAGTACTTC. It specifies CASSHEGVQETQYF.

V and J are TRBV5-6 and TRBJ2-5; D might be TRBD1 (6 bases). The germline V gene has CDR1 SGHDT and CDR2 YYEEEE. The CDR3 extends over 15 amino acids. The V end was cut by 4 bases, the J end by 4 bases, with 17 bases between. The CDR3, as DNA: TGTGCCAGCAGCCCCCCCGAGGACAGCGGAGAGACCCAGTACTTC. It encodes CASSPPEDSGETQYF.

The chain combines TRBV5-1 with TRBJ2-1; TRBD2 matches at 8 bases. The V gene end was trimmed by 0 bases and the J gene end by 6 bases; junction bases not matched to a gene: 11. Germline CDR1 SGHRS, CDR2 YFSETQ. The CDR3 spans 17 residues. CDR3 DNA: TGCGCCAGCAGCTTGGGATTAGCGGGGATCTTGGGCAATGAGCAGTTCTTC. Amino acid sequence: CASSLGLAGILGNEQFF.

The J gene is TRBJ1-5, the V gene TRBV4-1, with no clear D. The CDR3 loop spans 13 amino acids. Trimming pared 1 base from V and 5 bases from J, leaving 6 bases between. CDR1 MGHRA and CDR2 YSYEKL come from the germline V gene. The CDR3 DNA sequence: TGCGCCAGCAGCCAAGCTTTCCATCAGCCCCAGCATTTT. Translating gives CASSQAFHQPQHF.

The rearrangement links TRBV6-5 to TRBJ2-7; 9 bases match TRBD2. The CDR3 has 13 residues. V shed 7 bases and J 2 bases; nucleotides not matched to a gene: 3. Germline CDR1 and CDR2: MNHEY and SVGAGI. CDR3 bases: TGTGCCAGCAAAGCGGGGGGAACCTACGAGCAGTACTTC. Its translation: CASKAGGTYEQYF.

The V call is TRBV6-4, the J call TRBJ2-5, with 9 bases fitting TRBD2. CDR1 and CDR2 (germline): MRHNA, SNTAGT. The CDR3 spans 15 residues. With 5 bases clipped from V and 1 base from J, the junction kept 5 bases outside the gene matches. CDR3 amino acids: CASSRTSDGQETQYF. The CDR3 bases are TGTGCCAGCAGTCGGACTAGCGACGGCCAAGAGACCCAGTACTTC.